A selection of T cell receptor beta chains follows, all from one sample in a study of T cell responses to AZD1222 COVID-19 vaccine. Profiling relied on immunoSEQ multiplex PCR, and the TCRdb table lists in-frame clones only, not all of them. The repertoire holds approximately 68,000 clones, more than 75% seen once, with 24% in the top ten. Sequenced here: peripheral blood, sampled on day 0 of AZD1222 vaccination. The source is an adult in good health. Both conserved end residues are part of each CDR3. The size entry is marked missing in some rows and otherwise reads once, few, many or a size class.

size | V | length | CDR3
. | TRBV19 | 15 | CASSIGAGLADTQYF
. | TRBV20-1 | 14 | CSASQDQGGFEQYF
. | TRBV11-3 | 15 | CASSRGAGGSHEQYF
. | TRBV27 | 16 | CASSLIGVGGANEQFF
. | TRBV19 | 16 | CASTVKSDRPGNTIYF
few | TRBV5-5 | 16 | CASSPVQGSKDYEQYF
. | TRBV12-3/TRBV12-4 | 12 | CASSPLNQPQHF
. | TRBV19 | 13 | CASSIEVNYGYTF
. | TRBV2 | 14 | CASSGVGGNQPQHF
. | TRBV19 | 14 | CASRPTGGNYGYTF
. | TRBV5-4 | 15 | CASSSGLAEQETQYF
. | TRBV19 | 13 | CASSIQENQPQHF
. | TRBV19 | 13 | CASSLGQSFEAFF